The rows below give T cell receptor beta chains drawn from one sample of a study of beta chain features in type 1 diabetes. The data were produced by immunoSEQ multiplex PCR, yet TCRdb's version contains in-frame clones alone and is incomplete. Of a few hundred thousand clones in the sample, about 10% were seen once. The specimen was central memory CD4+ T cells from blood. The receptor source for this set is a man aged 25-45 years with type 1 diabetes. Each CDR3 is given with its conserved first and last residue. D genes are given only for firm matches. A clone size is listed for some rows: how often the clone was seen (once, few, many), or a class if it is expanded.

v_call	clone_size	d_call	j_call	cdr3_aa	cdr3_nt
TRBV5-6	few	.	TRBJ2-1	CASSFIRWESYNEQFF	TGTGCCAGCAGCTTTATTCGGTGGGAGTCCTACAATGAGCAGTTCTTC
TRBV28	.	.	TRBJ1-1	CASSTGTQRAFF	TGTGCCAGCAGTACCGGGACGCAGAGAGCTTTCTTT
TRBV29-1	.	TRBD2	TRBJ2-1	CSVHGTRRGGSGYNEQFF	TGCAGCGTCCACGGGACTAGAAGGGGGGGGAGTGGGTACAATGAGCAGTTCTTC
TRBV7-2	.	.	TRBJ1-2	CASSFDRQIYGYTF	TGTGCCAGCAGCTTCGACAGGCAGATCTATGGCTACACCTTC
TRBV6-5	.	.	TRBJ2-3	CASGTDFTDTQYF	TGTGCCAGCGGGACCGACTTCACAGATACGCAGTATTTT
TRBV4-3	.	.	TRBJ2-5	CASSPTVQETQYF	TGCGCCAGCAGCCCGACAGTCCAAGAGACCCAGTACTTC
TRBV18	few	.	TRBJ1-1	CASSPTGYTEAFF	TGTGCCAGCTCACCTACAGGGTATACTGAAGCTTTCTTT
TRBV28	few	.	TRBJ2-7	CASLTQGPEQYF	TGTGCCAGTTTGACTCAAGGCCCCGAGCAGTACTTC
TRBV5-1	.	.	TRBJ1-5	CASSLSGRDNQPQHF	TGCGCCAGCAGCTTGTCCGGGAGGGACAATCAGCCCCAGCATTTT
TRBV21-1	.	.	TRBJ2-4	CASSKARGTGLELAKNIQYF	TGTGCCAGCAGCAAAGCGCGGGGGACAGGGCTCGAATTAGCCAAAAACATTCAGTACTTC
TRBV6-6	.	TRBD2	TRBJ2-7	CASSYRLAGNNEQYF	TGTGCCAGCAGTTACCGGCTAGCGGGAAATAACGAGCAGTACTTC
TRBV28	few	TRBD1	TRBJ2-1	CASSLRTGYNEQFF	TGTGCCAGCAGTTTACGGACAGGCTACAATGAGCAGTTCTTC
TRBV6-1	.	TRBD1	TRBJ1-2	CASSEEGGQRWYYGYTF	TGTGCCAGCAGTGAAGAAGGGGGACAGAGGTGGTACTATGGCTACACCTTC
TRBV7-8	few	.	TRBJ2-1	CASSLGAAGSSYNEQFF	TGTGCCAGCAGCTTAGGAGCGGCGGGGAGCTCCTACAATGAGCAGTTCTTC
TRBV2	few	.	TRBJ1-2	CASKGRSYGYTF	TGTGCCAGCAAAGGCAGGAGCTATGGCTACACCTTC
TRBV10-1	few	TRBD2	TRBJ2-7	CATASGDAPEQYF	TGCGCCACCGCTAGCGGAGACGCTCCCGAGCAGTACTTC
TRBV5-4	.	TRBD2	TRBJ2-7	CASSGTSGTYEQYF	TGTGCCAGCAGTGGGACTAGCGGGACCTACGAGCAGTACTTC
TRBV10-3	few	.	TRBJ2-3	CATHSTDTQYF	TGTGCCACGCATAGCACAGATACGCAGTATTTT
TRBV6-1	few	.	TRBJ2-3	CASSSTGVTDTQYF	TGTGCCAGCAGTAGCACGGGAGTTACAGATACGCAGTATTTT
TRBV6-6	few	TRBD1	TRBJ2-1	CASRRGTGTSYNEQFF	TGTGCCAGCAGGCGAGGGACAGGGACCTCCTACAATGAGCAGTTCTTC
TRBV25-1	.	.	TRBJ1-4	CASGEGGTNEKLFF	TGTGCCAGCGGTGAGGGGGGCACTAATGAAAAACTGTTTTTT
TRBV30	.	TRBD1	TRBJ1-5	CAWRRDSNQPQHF	TGTGCCTGGAGAAGGGACAGTAATCAGCCCCAGCATTTT
TRBV5-5	few	.	TRBJ1-2	CASSLSSLMDYGYTF	TGTGCCAGCAGCTTGTCGTCTCTGATGGACTATGGCTACACCTTC
TRBV5-4	many	.	TRBJ2-2	CASSLEVTGELFF	TGTGCCAGCAGCTTGGAGGTTACCGGGGAGCTGTTTTTT
TRBV27	.	.	TRBJ2-6	CASRANSGANVLTF	TGTGCCAGCCGAGCGAACTCTGGGGCCAACGTCCTGACTTTC
TRBV5-4	few	TRBD2	TRBJ2-7	CASSQTLASGRAYVQYF	TGCGCCAGCAGCCAGACCCTGGCTAGCGGGAGGGCCTATGTGCAGTACTTC
TRBV16	.	TRBD1	TRBJ1-5	CASSHRTGVQQPQHF	TGTGCCAGCAGCCACCGGACAGGGGTACAGCAGCCCCAGCATTTT
TRBV28	many	TRBD2	TRBJ2-1	CASGKREREFF	TGTGCCAGTGGAAAGCGGGAGAGGGAGTTCTTC
TRBV7-9	.	TRBD1	TRBJ1-1	CASGPRGDTEAFF	TGTGCCAGCGGTCCCAGGGGGGACACTGAAGCTTTCTTT
TRBV14	.	.	TRBJ1-4	CASRSTPTVLMKNCFF	.
TRBV5-5	.	.	TRBJ1-1	CASSLEKAEAFF	TGTGCCAGCAGCTTGGAGAAGGCTGAAGCTTTCTTT
TRBV9	few	.	TRBJ1-2	CASSVPGRGYGYTF	TGTGCCAGCAGCGTGCCCGGCAGGGGCTATGGCTACACCTTC
TRBV27	.	TRBD1	TRBJ2-3	CASSLLTGHTDTQYF	TGTGCCAGCAGCTTATTGACAGGGCACACAGATACGCAGTATTTT
TRBV30	few	.	TRBJ1-4	CAWSSAGNEKLFF	TGTGCCTGGAGTAGTGCAGGCAATGAAAAACTGTTTTTT
TRBV5-1	few	.	TRBJ1-3	CASSREGSGNTIYF	TGCGCCAGCAGCAGGGAAGGGTCTGGAAACACCATATATTTT